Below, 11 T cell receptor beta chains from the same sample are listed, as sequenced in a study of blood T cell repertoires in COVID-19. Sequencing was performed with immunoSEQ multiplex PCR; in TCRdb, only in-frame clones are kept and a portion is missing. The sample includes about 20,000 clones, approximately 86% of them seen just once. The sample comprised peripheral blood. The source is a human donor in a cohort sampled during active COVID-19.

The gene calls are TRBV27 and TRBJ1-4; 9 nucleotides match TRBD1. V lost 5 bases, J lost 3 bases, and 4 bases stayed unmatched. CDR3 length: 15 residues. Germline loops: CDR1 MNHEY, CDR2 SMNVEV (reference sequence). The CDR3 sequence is CASSLYRGPNEKLFF. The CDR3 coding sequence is TGTGCCAGCAGTCTCTACAGGGGGCCTAATGAAAAACTGTTTTTT.

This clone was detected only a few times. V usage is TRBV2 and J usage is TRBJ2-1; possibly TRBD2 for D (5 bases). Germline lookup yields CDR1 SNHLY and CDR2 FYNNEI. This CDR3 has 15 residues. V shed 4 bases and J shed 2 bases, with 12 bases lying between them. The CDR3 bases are TGTGCCAGCAGTGGCCGCGGACTGACCTACAATGAGCAGTTCTTC. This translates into CASSGRGLTYNEQFF.

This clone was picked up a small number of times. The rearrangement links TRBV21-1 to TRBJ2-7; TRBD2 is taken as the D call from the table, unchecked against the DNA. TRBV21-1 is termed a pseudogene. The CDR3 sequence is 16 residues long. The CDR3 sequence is CASTNFVNYSSYEQYF. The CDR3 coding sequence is TGTGCCAGCACCAATTTCGTTAATTATAGCTCCTACGAGCAGTACTTC.

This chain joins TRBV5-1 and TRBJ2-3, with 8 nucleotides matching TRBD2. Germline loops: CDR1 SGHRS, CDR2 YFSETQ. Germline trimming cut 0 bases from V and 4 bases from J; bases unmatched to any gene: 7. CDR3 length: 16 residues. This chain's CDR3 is CASSLDLAGGPDTQYF. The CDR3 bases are TGCGCCAGCAGCTTGGATCTGGCGGGAGGACCAGATACGCAGTATTTT.

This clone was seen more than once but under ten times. CDR3 bases: TGCGCCAGCGGGCTACAGGGACGGGGCTACGAGCAGTACTTC. Translation gives CASGLQGRGYEQYF. The chain recombines TRBV5-1 with TRBJ2-7, with D perhaps TRBD1 (6 bases). V gave up 7 bases and J gave up 3 bases, with 17 bases separating them. CDR3 size: 14 residues. Germline CDR1 SGHRS, CDR2 YFSETQ.

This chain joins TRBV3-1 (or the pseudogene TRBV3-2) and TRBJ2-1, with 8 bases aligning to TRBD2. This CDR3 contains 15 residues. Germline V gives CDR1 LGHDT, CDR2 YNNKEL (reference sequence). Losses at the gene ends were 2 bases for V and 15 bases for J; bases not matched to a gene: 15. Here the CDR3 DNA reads TGTGCCAGCAGCCAATCCCCTGAGGGCGGGAGGTTTCTGTTCTTC. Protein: CASSQSPEGGRFLFF.

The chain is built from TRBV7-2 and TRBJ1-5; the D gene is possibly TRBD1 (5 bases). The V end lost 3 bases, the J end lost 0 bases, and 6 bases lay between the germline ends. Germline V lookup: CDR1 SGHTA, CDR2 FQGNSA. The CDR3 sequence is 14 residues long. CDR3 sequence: CASSLTDSNQPQHF. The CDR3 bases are TGTGCCAGCAGCTTGACAGATAGCAATCAGCCCCAGCATTTT. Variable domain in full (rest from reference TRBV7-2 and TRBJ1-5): GAGVSQSPSNKVTEKGKDVELRCDPISGHTALYWYRQSLGQGLEFLIYFQGNSAPDKSGLPSDRFSAERTGGSVSTLTIQRTQQEDSAVYLCASSLTDSNQPQHFGDGTRLSIL.

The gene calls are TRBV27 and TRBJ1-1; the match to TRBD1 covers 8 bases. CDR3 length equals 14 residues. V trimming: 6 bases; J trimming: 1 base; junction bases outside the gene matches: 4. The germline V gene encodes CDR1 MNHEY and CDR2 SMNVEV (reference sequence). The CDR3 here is CASSPGTGNTEAFF. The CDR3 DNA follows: TGTGCCAGCAGCCCCGGGACAGGGAACACTGAAGCTTTCTTT.

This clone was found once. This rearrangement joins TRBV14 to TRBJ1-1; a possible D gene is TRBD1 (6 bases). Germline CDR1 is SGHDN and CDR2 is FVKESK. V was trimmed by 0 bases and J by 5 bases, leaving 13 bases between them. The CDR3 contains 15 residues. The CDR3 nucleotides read TGTGCCAGCAGCCAAGAGGGCTACAGGGTAACTGAAGCTTTCTTT. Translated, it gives CASSQEGYRVTEAFF.

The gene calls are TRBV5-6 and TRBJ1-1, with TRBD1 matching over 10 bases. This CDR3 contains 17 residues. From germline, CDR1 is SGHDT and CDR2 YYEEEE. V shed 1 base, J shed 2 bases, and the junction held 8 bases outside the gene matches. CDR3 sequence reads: CASSLWVGTGVNTEAFF. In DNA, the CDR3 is TGTGCCAGCAGCTTGTGGGTGGGGACAGGGGTAAACACTGAAGCTTTCTTT.

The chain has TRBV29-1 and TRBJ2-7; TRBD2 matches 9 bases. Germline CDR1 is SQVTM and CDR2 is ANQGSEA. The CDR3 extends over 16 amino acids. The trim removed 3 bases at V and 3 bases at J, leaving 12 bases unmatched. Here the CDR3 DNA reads TGCAGCGTTGATGGCCTAGCGGGACTCCTGGACTACGAGCAGTACTTC. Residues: CSVDGLAGLLDYEQYF.